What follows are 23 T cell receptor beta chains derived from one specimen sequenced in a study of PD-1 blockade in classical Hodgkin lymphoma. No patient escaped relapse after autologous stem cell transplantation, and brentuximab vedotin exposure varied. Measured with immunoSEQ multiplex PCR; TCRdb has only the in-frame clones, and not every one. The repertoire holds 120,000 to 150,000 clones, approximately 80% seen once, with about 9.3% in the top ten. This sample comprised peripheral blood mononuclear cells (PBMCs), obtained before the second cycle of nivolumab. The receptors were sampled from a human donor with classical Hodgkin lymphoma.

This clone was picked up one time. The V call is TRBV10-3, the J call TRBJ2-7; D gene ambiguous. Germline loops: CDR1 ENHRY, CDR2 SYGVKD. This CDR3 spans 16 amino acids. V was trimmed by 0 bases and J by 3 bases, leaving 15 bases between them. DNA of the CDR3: TGTGCCATCAGTGAGTCGTTGGGTCGAGGCATCTACGAGCAGTACTTC. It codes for CAISESLGRGIYEQYF.

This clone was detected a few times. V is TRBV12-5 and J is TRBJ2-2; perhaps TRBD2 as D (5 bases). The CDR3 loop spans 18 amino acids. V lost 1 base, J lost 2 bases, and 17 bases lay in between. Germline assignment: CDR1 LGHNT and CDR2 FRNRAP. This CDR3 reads CASGLGELWTVNTGELFF. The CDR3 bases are TGTGCTAGTGGTTTGGGGGAGTTGTGGACTGTTAACACCGGGGAGCTGTTTTTT. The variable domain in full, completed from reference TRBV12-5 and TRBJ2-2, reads DARVTQTPRHKVTEMGQEVTMRCQPILGHNTVFWYRQTMMQGLELLAYFRNRAPLDDSGMPKDRFSAEMPDATLATLKIQPSEPRDSAVYFCASGLGELWTVNTGELFFGEGSRLTVL.

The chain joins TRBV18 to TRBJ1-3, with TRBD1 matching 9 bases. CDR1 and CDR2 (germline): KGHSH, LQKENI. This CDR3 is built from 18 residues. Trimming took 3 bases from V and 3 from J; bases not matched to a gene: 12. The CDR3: CASSPRDRVDLGGNTIYF. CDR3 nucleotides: TGTGCCAGCTCACCGCGGGACAGGGTTGATTTGGGTGGAAACACCATATATTTT.

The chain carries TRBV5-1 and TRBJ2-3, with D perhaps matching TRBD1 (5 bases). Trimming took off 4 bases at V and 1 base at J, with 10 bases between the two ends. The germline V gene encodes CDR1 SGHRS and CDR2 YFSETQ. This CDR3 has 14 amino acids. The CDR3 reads CASSQDSRTDTQYF. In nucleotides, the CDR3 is TGCGCCAGCAGCCAAGACAGCCGCACAGATACGCAGTATTTT.

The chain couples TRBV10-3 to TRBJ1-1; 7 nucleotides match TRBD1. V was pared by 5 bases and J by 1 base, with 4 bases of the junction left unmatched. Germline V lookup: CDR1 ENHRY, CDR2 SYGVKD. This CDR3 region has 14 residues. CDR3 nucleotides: TGTGCCATCAGTAAGACAGGGACGAACACTGAAGCTTTCTTT. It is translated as CAISKTGTNTEAFF.

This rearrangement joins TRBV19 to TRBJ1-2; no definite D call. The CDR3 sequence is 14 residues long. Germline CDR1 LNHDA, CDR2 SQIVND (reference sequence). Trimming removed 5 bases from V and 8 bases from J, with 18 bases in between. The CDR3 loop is CASSEGRLPSGYTF. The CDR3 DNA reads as TGTGCCAGTAGTGAGGGCAGGCTCCCGTCGGGCTACACCTTC.

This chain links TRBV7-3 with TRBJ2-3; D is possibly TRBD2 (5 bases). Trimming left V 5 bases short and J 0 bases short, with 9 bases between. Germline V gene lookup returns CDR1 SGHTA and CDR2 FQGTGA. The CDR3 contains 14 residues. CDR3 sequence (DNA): TGTGCCAGCAGCCTTACTAGGAGCACAGATACGCAGTATTTT. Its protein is CASSLTRSTDTQYF.

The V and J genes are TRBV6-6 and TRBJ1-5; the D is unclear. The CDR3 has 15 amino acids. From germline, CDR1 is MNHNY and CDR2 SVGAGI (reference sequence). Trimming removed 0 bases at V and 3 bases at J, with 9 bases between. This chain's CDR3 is CASSYSGNHNQPQHF. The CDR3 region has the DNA TGTGCCAGCAGTTACTCGGGGAACCACAATCAGCCCCAGCATTTT.

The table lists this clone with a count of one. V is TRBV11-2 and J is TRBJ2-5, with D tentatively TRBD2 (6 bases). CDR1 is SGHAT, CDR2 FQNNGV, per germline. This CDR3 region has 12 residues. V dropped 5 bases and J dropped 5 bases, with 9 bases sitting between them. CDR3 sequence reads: CASSLAGETQYF. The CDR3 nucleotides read TGTGCCAGCAGCCTTGCGGGGGAGACCCAGTACTTC.

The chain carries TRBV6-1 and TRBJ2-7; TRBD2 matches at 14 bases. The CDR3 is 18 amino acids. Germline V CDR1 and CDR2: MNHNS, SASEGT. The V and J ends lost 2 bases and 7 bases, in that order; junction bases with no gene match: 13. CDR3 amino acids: CASSEFSGTSGSSREQYF. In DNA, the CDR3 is TGTGCCAGCAGTGAATTTTCGGGGACTAGCGGGAGTTCGAGGGAGCAGTACTTC.

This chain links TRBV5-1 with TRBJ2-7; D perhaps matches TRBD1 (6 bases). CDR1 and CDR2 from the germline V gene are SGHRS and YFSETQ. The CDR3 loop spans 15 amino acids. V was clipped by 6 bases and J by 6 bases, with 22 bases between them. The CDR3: CASTTGQNSVGEQYF. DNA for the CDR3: TGCGCCAGCACGACCGGACAGAACAGTGTTGGCGAGCAGTACTTC.

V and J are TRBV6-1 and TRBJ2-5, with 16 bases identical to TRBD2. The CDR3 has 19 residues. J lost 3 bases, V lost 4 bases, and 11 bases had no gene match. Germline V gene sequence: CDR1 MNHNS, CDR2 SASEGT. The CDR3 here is CASSVRPGLAGGPKETQYF. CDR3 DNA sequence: TGTGCCAGCAGTGTCCGACCGGGACTAGCGGGGGGGCCTAAAGAGACCCAGTACTTC.

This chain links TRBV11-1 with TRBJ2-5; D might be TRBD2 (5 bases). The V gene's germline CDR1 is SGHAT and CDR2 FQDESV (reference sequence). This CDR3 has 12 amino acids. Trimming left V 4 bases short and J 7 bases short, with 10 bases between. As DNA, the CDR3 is TGTGCCAGCAGCTCGCGGACTGGGACCCAGTACTTC. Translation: CASSSRTGTQYF.

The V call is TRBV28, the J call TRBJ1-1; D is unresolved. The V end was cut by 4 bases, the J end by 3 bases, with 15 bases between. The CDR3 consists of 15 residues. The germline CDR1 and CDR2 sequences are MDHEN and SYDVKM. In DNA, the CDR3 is TGTGCCAGCAGTTCCATCAGGACCAGCGACACTGAAGCTTTCTTT. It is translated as CASSSIRTSDTEAFF.

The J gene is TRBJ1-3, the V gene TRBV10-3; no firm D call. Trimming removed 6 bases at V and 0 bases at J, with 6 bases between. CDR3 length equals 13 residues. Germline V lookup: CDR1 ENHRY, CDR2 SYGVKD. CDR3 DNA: TGTGCCATCAGGACGGGCTCTGGAAACACCATATATTTT. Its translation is CAIRTGSGNTIYF.

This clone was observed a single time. The chain's CDR3 is CASSYSISGTQYF. The DNA for the CDR3 is TGTGCCAGCAGTTACTCCATATCGGGGACCCAGTACTTC. The chain is built from TRBV6-5 and TRBJ2-5; no reliable D call. V gave up 0 bases and J gave up 7 bases, with 9 bases separating them. Per germline, CDR1 MNHEY and CDR2 SVGAGI. The CDR3 runs to 13 residues.

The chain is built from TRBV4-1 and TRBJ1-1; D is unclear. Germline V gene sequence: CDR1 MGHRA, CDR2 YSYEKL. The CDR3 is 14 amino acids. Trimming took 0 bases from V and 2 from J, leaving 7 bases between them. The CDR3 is CASSQDFGNTEAFF. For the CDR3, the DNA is TGCGCCAGCAGCCAAGATTTTGGCAACACTGAAGCTTTCTTT.

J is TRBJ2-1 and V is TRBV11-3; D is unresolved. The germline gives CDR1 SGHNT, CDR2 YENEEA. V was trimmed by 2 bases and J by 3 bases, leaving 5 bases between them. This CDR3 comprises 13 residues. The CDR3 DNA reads TGTGCCAGCAGCTTAAGTTACTACAATGAGCAGTTCTTC. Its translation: CASSLSYYNEQFF.

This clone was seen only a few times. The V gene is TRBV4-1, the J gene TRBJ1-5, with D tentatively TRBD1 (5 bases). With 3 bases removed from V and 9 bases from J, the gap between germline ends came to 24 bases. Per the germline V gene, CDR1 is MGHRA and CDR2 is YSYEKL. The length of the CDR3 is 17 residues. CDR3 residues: CASSQGPGVGVITPQHF. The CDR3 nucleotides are TGCGCCAGCAGCCAGGGCCCGGGGGTTGGGGTAATCACGCCCCAGCATTTT.

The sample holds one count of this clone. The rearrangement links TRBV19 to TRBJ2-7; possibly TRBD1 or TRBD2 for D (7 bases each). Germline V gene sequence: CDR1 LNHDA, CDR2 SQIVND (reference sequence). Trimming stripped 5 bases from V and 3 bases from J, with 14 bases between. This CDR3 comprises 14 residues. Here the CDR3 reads CASSDQGGFYEQYF. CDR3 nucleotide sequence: TGTGCCAGTAGTGACCAGGGGGGGTTCTACGAGCAGTACTTC.

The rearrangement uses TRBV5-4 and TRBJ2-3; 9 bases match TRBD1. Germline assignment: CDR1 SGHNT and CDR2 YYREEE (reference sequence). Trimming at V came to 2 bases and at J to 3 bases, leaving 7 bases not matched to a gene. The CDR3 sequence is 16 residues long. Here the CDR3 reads CASSLKQGAMTDTQYF. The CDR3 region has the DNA TGTGCCAGCAGCTTAAAACAGGGGGCAATGACAGATACGCAGTATTTT.

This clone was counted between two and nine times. This chain's CDR3 is CSARSGVSYGYTF. The CDR3 DNA follows: TGCAGCGCGCGATCGGGGGTCAGCTATGGCTACACCTTC. The chain couples TRBV29-1 to TRBJ1-2; TRBD1 might be the D (5 bases). Germline CDR1 SQVTM, CDR2 ANQGSEA. The CDR3 loop spans 13 amino acids. Trimming stripped 7 bases from V and 4 bases from J, with 16 bases between.

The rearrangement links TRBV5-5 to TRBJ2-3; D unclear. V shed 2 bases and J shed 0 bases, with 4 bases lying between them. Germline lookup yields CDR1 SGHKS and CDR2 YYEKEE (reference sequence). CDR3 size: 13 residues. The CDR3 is CASSFSSTDTQYF. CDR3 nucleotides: TGTGCCAGCAGCTTTAGTAGCACAGATACGCAGTATTTT.